The subject of this entry is one TCR beta chain. The data originate from a study of blood T cells in healthy people across ages. A sample-barcoded 5' primer and a J-beta primer mix were used in a second PCR of roughly 6 to 12 cycles. Via MiXCR, TCRdb re-called the 5' RACE reads, giving one row per CDR3 protein. This sample yields 650,000 to 700,000 distinct CDR3 sequences, of which about 30% are seen a single time; 15% belongs to the top ten. The extraction recovered at least 5.5 micrograms of total RNA per sample. CDR1 DFQATT and CDR2 SNEGSKA come from the germline V gene (reference sequence). V lost 6 bases and J lost 2, with 16 bases in between. CDR3 length equals 14 residues.

The chain combines TRBV20-1 with TRBJ1-1; D not resolved. This receptor was taken from an elderly woman in good health. The sequenced sample was blood. The CDR3 is CSARRPGSNTEAFF. The DNA of the CDR3 is TGCAGTGCCAGGAGGCCAGGATCAAACACTGAAGCTTTCTTT.